The 9 T cell receptor beta chains below come from one sample, sequenced in a study of blood T cell repertoires in COVID-19. Clones were read by immunoSEQ multiplex PCR, and TCRdb kept only the in-frame ones, dropping some. The sample includes over 25,000 clones, around 90% of them seen just once. The sequenced sample consisted of peripheral blood. The source is an older woman with active COVID-19.

V is TRBV27 and J is TRBJ2-3; 8 bases align to TRBD1. The CDR3 runs to 15 residues. Trimming at V came to 0 bases and at J to 4 bases, leaving 3 bases not matched to a gene. Germline V gene lookup returns CDR1 MNHEY and CDR2 SMNVEV (reference sequence). CDR3 in amino acids: CASSLSTGVADTQYF. CDR3 sequence (DNA): TGTGCCAGCAGTTTATCGACAGGGGTCGCAGATACGCAGTATTTT.

This sequence joins TRBV7-9 and TRBJ2-3, with 9 positions matching TRBD1. Germline V gives CDR1 SEHNR, CDR2 FQNEAQ (reference sequence). This CDR3 has 18 amino acids. Trimming at V came to 3 bases and at J to 2 bases, leaving 12 bases not matched to a gene. DNA for the CDR3: TGTGCCAGCAGCTTGGGGACAGGGTTTGGGACGATCACAGATACGCAGTATTTT. Amino acids: CASSLGTGFGTITDTQYF.

CDR3 sequence: CASSQGGVGGGDAEKLFF. The CDR3 DNA is TGCGCCAGCAGCCAAGGAGGAGTGGGGGGAGGGGACGCCGAAAAACTGTTTTTT. The chain is built from TRBV4-1 and TRBJ1-4, with D possibly being TRBD1 (5 bases). Between the trimmed V and J ends, which lost 1 base and 8 bases, there was a span of 23 bases. There are 18 residues in the CDR3. The germline V gene has CDR1 MGHRA and CDR2 YSYEKL.

This clone was detected only a few times. In DNA, the CDR3 is TGCGCCAGCAGCGCCTGGACAGGGGGCGTGGGCGAGCAGTACTTC. Its translation: CASSAWTGGVGEQYF. The chain combines TRBV5-1 with TRBJ2-7; 11 positions agree with TRBD1. J lost 6 bases, V lost 4 bases, and 9 bases had no gene match. The CDR3 has 15 amino acids. Germline V gene sequence: CDR1 SGHRS, CDR2 YFSETQ. Filled out from reference TRBV5-1 and TRBJ2-7, the complete variable domain reads KAGVTQTPRYLIKTRGQQVTLSCSPISGHRSVSWYQQTPGQGLQFLFEYFSETQRNKGNFPGRFSGRQFSNSRSEMNVSTLELGDSALYLCASSAWTGGVGEQYFGPGTRLTVT.

The chain carries TRBV19 and TRBJ1-1, with D tentatively TRBD1 (6 bases). The V end was cut by 1 base, the J end by 0 bases, with 9 bases between. Germline V gene data show CDR1 as LNHDA and CDR2 as SQIVND (reference sequence). The CDR3 spans 15 residues. CDR3 sequence reads: CASSIGQDVNTEAFF. The CDR3 bases are TGTGCCAGTAGTATAGGACAGGATGTGAACACTGAAGCTTTCTTT.

V usage is TRBV24-1 and J usage is TRBJ2-7; D is unclear. V shed 3 bases and J shed 6 bases, with 14 bases lying between them. The CDR3 runs to 14 residues. Germline V lookup: CDR1 KGHDR, CDR2 SFDVKD. CDR3 DNA sequence: TGTGCCACCAGTGATGACGGAGAACTACGCGAGCAGTACTTC. This translates into CATSDDGELREQYF.

The CDR3 DNA reads as TGTGCCAGCAGTAGAACCCTGACAGGGGGCCAAGAGACCCAGTACTTC. It specifies CASSRTLTGGQETQYF. The V and J genes are TRBV28 and TRBJ2-5; 9 positions match TRBD1. The trim removed 5 bases at V and 1 base at J, leaving 8 bases unmatched. CDR1 and CDR2 from the germline V gene are MDHEN and SYDVKM. The CDR3 extends over 16 amino acids.

Written as DNA, the CDR3 is TGCAGTGCTCGAACGAGGGATACGCAGTATTTT. Residues: CSARTRDTQYF. The V and J genes are TRBV20-1 and TRBJ2-3; no definite D call. CDR1 is DFQATT and CDR2 is SNEGSKA in the germline V gene (reference sequence). V was clipped by 5 bases and J by 6 bases, with 9 bases between them. The CDR3 runs to 11 residues.

The chain has TRBV10-2 and TRBJ2-2, with 8 bases matching TRBD1. With 0 bases clipped from V and 13 bases from J, the junction kept 10 bases outside the gene matches. Germline values: CDR1 WSHSY, CDR2 SAAADI. The CDR3 has 15 residues. CDR3 DNA sequence: TGCGCCAGCAGTGAGTCTGCGGCAGGGGGCTCAGTGCTGTTTTTT. Protein product: CASSESAAGGSVLFF.